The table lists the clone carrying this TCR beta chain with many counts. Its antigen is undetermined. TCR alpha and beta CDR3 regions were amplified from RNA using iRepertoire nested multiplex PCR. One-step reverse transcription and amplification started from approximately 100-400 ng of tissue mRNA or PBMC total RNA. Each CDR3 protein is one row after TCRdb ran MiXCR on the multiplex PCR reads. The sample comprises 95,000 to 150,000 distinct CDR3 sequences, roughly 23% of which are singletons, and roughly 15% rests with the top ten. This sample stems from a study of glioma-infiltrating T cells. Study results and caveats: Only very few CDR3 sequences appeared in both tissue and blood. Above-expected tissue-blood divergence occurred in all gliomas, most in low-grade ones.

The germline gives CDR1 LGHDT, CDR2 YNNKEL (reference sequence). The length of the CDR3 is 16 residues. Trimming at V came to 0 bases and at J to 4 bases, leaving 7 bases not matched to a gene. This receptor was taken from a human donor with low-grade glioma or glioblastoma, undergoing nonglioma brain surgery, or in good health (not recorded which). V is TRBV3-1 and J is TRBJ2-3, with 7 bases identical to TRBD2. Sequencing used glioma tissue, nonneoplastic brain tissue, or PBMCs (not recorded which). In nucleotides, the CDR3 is TGTGCCAGCAGCCAAGATCCGGGCGGGAGCTCAGATACGCAGTATTTT. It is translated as CASSQDPGGSSDTQYF.